The 29 T cell receptor beta chains below come from one sample, sequenced in a study of regulatory T cells in long-lasting Graves disease. Time point denoted: newly diagnosed GD, antithyroid drugs for less than 3 months. PBMC-derived RNA was used for the TCR library. Arm-PCR of CDR3 regions with iRepertoire HTBI primers generated TCR beta libraries. TCRdb fed the multiplex PCR reads into MiXCR, producing one record per CDR3 protein. This sample has roughly 500,000 distinct CDR3 sequences, with roughly 13% found just once. This sample also appeared in a second study, on T cells in Graves' hyperthyroidism and ophthalmopathy.

Material: peripheral blood mononuclear cells (PBMCs), obtained at new diagnosis, from a patient treated with antithyroid drugs. Receptors were obtained from a man between 25 and 39 years old with Graves disease.

This rearrangement joins TRBV18 to TRBJ2-5; 13 bases align to TRBD2. CDR3 size: 15 residues. Losses at the gene ends were 5 bases for V and 4 bases for J; bases not matched to a gene: 4. Germline V gene sequence: CDR1 KGHSH, CDR2 LQKENI. CDR3 protein: CASSGTSGMAETQYF. The CDR3 DNA sequence: TGTGCCAGCTCAGGGACTAGCGGGATGGCAGAGACCCAGTACTTC.

The table lists this clonotype with many counts. This chain joins TRBV12-3 or TRBV12-4 and TRBJ1-2; D is possibly TRBD1 (5 bases). The ends were cut back, 2 bases at V and 4 bases at J, with 20 bases in the middle. The CDR3 consists of 17 residues. The CDR3 region has the DNA TGTGCCAGCAGTTTAACCCTCTCGCAAGGGGTCTTCTATGGCTACACCTTC. Translating gives CASSLTLSQGVFYGYTF.

This clonotype came up a few times. The CDR3 protein is CSVATGGVETQYF. The CDR3 DNA is TGCAGCGTCGCGACAGGGGGTGTTGAGACCCAGTACTTC. The rearrangement joins TRBV29-1 to TRBJ2-5, with TRBD1 matching over 9 bases. V dropped 6 bases and J dropped 5; count of bases not matched to a gene: 7. The CDR3 is 13 amino acids. The germline gives CDR1 SQVTM, CDR2 ANQGSEA. The full variable domain, rest sourced from reference TRBV29-1 and TRBJ2-5, is SAVISQKPSRDICQRGTSLTIQCQVDSQVTMMFWYRQQPGQSLTLIATANQGSEATYESGFVIDKFPISRPNLTFSTLTVSNMSPEDSSIYLCSVATGGVETQYFGPGTRLLVL.

This clonotype appeared a few times. CDR3 DNA sequence: TGTGCCAGCAGCCGTGGGACTAGCGACTTCGGCTCCTACAATGAGCAGTTCTTC. This sequence encodes CASSRGTSDFGSYNEQFF. The chain uses TRBV2 and TRBJ2-1; 10 bases match TRBD2. Germline CDR1 and CDR2: SNHLY and FYNNEI. There are 18 residues in the CDR3. J lost 0 bases, V lost 6 bases, and 11 bases had no gene match.

The sample holds many counts of this clonotype. The chain uses TRBV5-6 and TRBJ1-2; D perhaps matches TRBD1 (5 bases). CDR3 length: 12 amino acids. Germline V gene sequence: CDR1 SGHDT, CDR2 YYEEEE. V was trimmed by 4 bases and J by 8 bases, leaving 12 bases between them. Written as DNA, the CDR3 is TGTGCCAGCAGCGGGACTGAGCAAGGCTACACCTTC. Its translation is CASSGTEQGYTF.

This clonotype was seen a handful of times. This rearrangement joins TRBV2 to TRBJ2-3; D might be TRBD2 (6 bases). CDR3 size: 14 residues. Trimming cost V 6 bases and J 4 bases, with 14 bases left between them. Looked up from germline, CDR1 is SNHLY and CDR2 is FYNNEI. CDR3 sequence: CASSQGGEADTQYF. Here the CDR3 DNA reads TGTGCCAGCAGCCAAGGCGGGGAGGCAGATACGCAGTATTTT.

The CDR3 bases are TGTGCCAGCAGCTTGGCCGATGTGAGGAGGCAGTTCTTC. It yields the protein CASSLADVRRQFF. The chain uses TRBV5-4 and TRBJ2-5; D is unresolved. The J call may not be correct, given that the DNA end is closer to TRBJ2-1. There are 13 residues in the CDR3. Looked up from germline, CDR1 is SGHNT and CDR2 is YYREEE (reference sequence).

This clonotype was picked up many times. The V gene is TRBV25-1, the J gene TRBJ2-1, with TRBD2 identical over 9 bases. Germline CDR1 is MGHDK and CDR2 is SYGVNS. V trimming: 0 bases; J trimming: 0 bases; junction bases outside the gene matches: 9. The length of the CDR3 is 19 residues. CDR3 loop: CASSEYIGAGGFSYNEQFF. CDR3 nucleotide sequence: TGTGCCAGCAGTGAATATATTGGAGCGGGAGGATTCTCCTACAATGAGCAGTTCTTC.

The sample holds many counts of this clonotype. The chain combines TRBV11-2 with TRBJ2-5, with TRBD2 identical over 10 bases. The J segment lost 2 bases and the V segment lost 6 bases, leaving 3 bases of the junction unmatched. This CDR3 has 14 residues. Germline lookup yields CDR1 SGHAT and CDR2 FQNNGV. This CDR3 reads CASSRAGGQETQYF. The DNA of the CDR3 is TGTGCCAGCAGTCGAGCGGGAGGGCAAGAGACCCAGTACTTC.

This sequence joins TRBV5-4 and TRBJ2-2; D remains unclear. The CDR3 consists of 14 residues. Germline V gene lookup returns CDR1 SGHNT and CDR2 YYREEE (reference sequence). The V gene lost 4 bases and the J gene lost 0 bases, with 7 bases spanning the gap. CDR3 nucleotides: TGTGCCAGCAGCAAGCGTACGAACACCGGGGAGCTGTTTTTT. It translates to CASSKRTNTGELFF.

This chain connects TRBV19 to TRBJ1-6; D is uncertain. CDR1 is LNHDA, CDR2 SQIVND, per germline (reference sequence). The CDR3 is 15 amino acids. The V end was cut by 5 bases, the J end by 7 bases, with 15 bases between. The CDR3: CASSPRPGWNSPLHF. The CDR3 nucleotides are TGTGCCAGTAGTCCAAGACCTGGATGGAATTCACCCCTCCACTTT. Full variable domain (outside the CDR3, taken from reference TRBV19 and TRBJ1-6): DGGITQSPKYLFRKEGQNVTLSCEQNLNHDAMYWYRQDPGQGLRLIYYSQIVNDFQKGDIAEGYSVSREKKESFPLTVTSAQKNPTAFYLCASSPRPGWNSPLHFGNGTRLTVT.

This clonotype has more than one count but fewer than ten. One end of the junction fails to match germline, which may point to a read error. This rearrangement joins TRBV5-6 to TRBJ2-1, with TRBD1 identical over 11 bases. Germline V CDR1 and CDR2: SGHDT, YYEEEE. There are 13 residues in the CDR3. DNA of the CDR3: TGTGCCAGCAGCATTGAAATGGGGACAGGGGGAATCTTC. Amino acid sequence: CASSIEMGTGGIF.

This clonotype was picked up many times. This rearrangement joins TRBV28 to TRBJ2-5, with 8 bases that match TRBD2. The CDR3 spans 17 residues. Germline CDR1 reads MDHEN; CDR2 reads SYDVKM. J was trimmed by 0 bases and V by 5 bases; bases with no gene match: 11. The CDR3 loop reads CASSPSGLAEYQETQYF. The CDR3 DNA is TGTGCCAGCAGTCCCTCTGGACTAGCCGAATACCAAGAGACCCAGTACTTC. Full variable domain (outside the CDR3, taken from reference TRBV28 and TRBJ2-5): DVKVTQSSRYLVKRTGEKVFLECVQDMDHENMFWYRQDPGLGLRLIYFSYDVKMKEKGDIPEGYSVSREKKERFSLILESASTNQTSMYLCASSPSGLAEYQETQYFGPGTRLLVL.

This clonotype came up many times. The V and J genes are TRBV27 and TRBJ2-1; 9 bases map to TRBD1. The germline V gene encodes CDR1 MNHEY and CDR2 SMNVEV (reference sequence). This CDR3 comprises 12 residues. The trim removed 6 bases at V and 12 bases at J, leaving 6 bases unmatched. Written as DNA, the CDR3 is TGTGCCAGCAGGACAGGGGGGATTTCGCAGTTCTTC. Amino acids: CASRTGGISQFF.

This chain links TRBV6-1 with TRBJ2-7; D is perhaps TRBD2 (6 bases). This CDR3 is 15 amino acids long. V dropped 5 bases and J dropped 3 bases, with 17 bases sitting between them. The germline gives CDR1 MNHNS, CDR2 SASEGT. CDR3 region: CASSPERDSNYEQYF. In DNA form, the CDR3 reads TGTGCCAGCAGTCCTGAACGGGACTCCAACTACGAGCAGTACTTC.

This chain links TRBV6-2 or TRBV6-3 with TRBJ2-3, with D perhaps assigned TRBD1 or TRBD2 (5 bases each). Germline V gene lookup returns CDR1 MNHEY and CDR2 SVGEGT. The CDR3 contains 16 residues. The V gene lost 0 bases and the J gene lost 1 base, with 11 bases spanning the gap. CDR3 DNA sequence: TGTGCCAGCAGTTACTCCAGGGACGGAGGCACAGATACGCAGTATTTT. It specifies CASSYSRDGGTDTQYF.

This clonotype was counted between two and nine times. The rearrangement joins TRBV12-3 or TRBV12-4 to TRBJ1-1; no clear D. The V gene lost 6 bases and the J gene lost 1 base, with 12 bases spanning the gap. This CDR3 is built from 14 residues. The CDR3 DNA reads TGTGCCAGCAGCTTGCCCAGAGAGAACACTGAAGCTTTCTTT. This sequence encodes CASSLPRENTEAFF.

This chain joins TRBV6-1 and TRBJ2-7; 10 nucleotides line up with TRBD2. The CDR3 length is 15 residues. The ends lost 5 bases at V and 7 bases at J; junction bases unmatched: 11. The germline V gene encodes CDR1 MNHNS and CDR2 SASEGT. CDR3 bases: TGTGCCAGCAGTCCCATGGCTAGCGGGAGCCGGGAGCAGTACTTC. Translation: CASSPMASGSREQYF.

The V call is TRBV30, the J call TRBJ2-1, with D possibly being TRBD2 (7 bases). This CDR3 contains 13 residues. CDR1 is GTSNPN and CDR2 is SVGIG in the germline V gene (reference sequence). V dropped 1 base and J dropped 10 bases, with 14 bases sitting between them. In nucleotides, the CDR3 is TGTGCCTGGAGTGCTGGGGGGGCGGGCGAGCAGTTCTTC. This codes for CAWSAGGAGEQFF.

The J gene is TRBJ1-5, the V gene TRBV20-1, with a possible D match to TRBD1 (5 bases). The CDR3 totals 14 residues. Germline V gene sequence: CDR1 DFQATT, CDR2 SNEGSKA (reference sequence). The V end was cut by 0 bases, the J end by 3 bases, with 9 bases between. CDR3 bases: TGCAGTGCTAGAGACGCGACAGTCAATCAGCCCCAGCATTTT. This codes for CSARDATVNQPQHF.

The chain uses TRBV12-3 or TRBV12-4 and TRBJ2-4, with D possibly matching TRBD1 (6 bases). With 7 bases removed from V and 6 bases from J, the gap between germline ends came to 13 bases. The CDR3 is made up of 13 amino acids. The CDR3 loop reads CASMYGGPNIQYF. For the CDR3, the DNA is TGTGCCAGCATGTATGGGGGCCCAAACATTCAGTACTTC.

The chain couples TRBV11-2 to TRBJ2-1; TRBD2 matches at 10 bases. The V and J ends lost 5 bases and 4 bases, in that order; junction bases with no gene match: 8. This CDR3 has 16 amino acids. Germline V lookup: CDR1 SGHAT, CDR2 FQNNGV. CDR3 nucleotide sequence: TGTGCCAGCAGCCCCAACCTAGCGGGAGAGTACAATGAGCAGTTCTTC. Protein product: CASSPNLAGEYNEQFF.

Many counts were recorded for this clonotype. The chain couples TRBV5-1 to TRBJ1-4, with 7 bases identical to TRBD1. The germline V gene has CDR1 SGHRS and CDR2 YFSETQ. Trimming took 4 bases from V and 6 from J; bases not matched to a gene: 6. The CDR3 is made up of 14 amino acids. The CDR3 DNA reads as TGCGCCAGCAGCCGTCAGGGGGGGGATGAAAAACTGTTTTTT. Its protein product is CASSRQGGDEKLFF.

The chain is built from TRBV5-1 and TRBJ1-2; a weak D match, TRBD1 (6 bases). The CDR3 runs 19 residues. Trimming took 4 bases from V and 4 from J, leaving 29 bases between them. Germline values: CDR1 SGHRS, CDR2 YFSETQ. The CDR3 sequence is CASSPSRDTLTSTPYGYTF. Written as DNA, the CDR3 is TGCGCCAGCAGCCCTAGCCGGGACACCCTAACCTCAACCCCCTATGGCTACACCTTC.

The chain carries TRBV5-6 and TRBJ2-3, with a tentative D call TRBD2 (5 bases). V lost 1 base and J lost 4, with 13 bases in between. Germline values: CDR1 SGHDT, CDR2 YYEEEE. CDR3 length: 15 residues. The CDR3 coding sequence is TGTGCCAGCAGCTTGAATCCCGGAGGTGCAGATACGCAGTATTTT. Translated, it gives CASSLNPGGADTQYF.

This clonotype has a count of ten or more. The chain's CDR3 is CASSLGPSGTQYF. The CDR3 nucleotides are TGTGCCAGCAGTTTAGGCCCCTCCGGGACCCAGTACTTC. The gene calls are TRBV12-3 or TRBV12-4 and TRBJ2-3; D unclear. The J call may be faulty, since TRBJ2-5 better matches the DNA end. The CDR3 extends over 13 amino acids.

Worth noting for this clonotype: Possible read error: a much larger clone is one base away. The chain couples TRBV5-1 to TRBJ1-1, with D perhaps matching TRBD1 (5 bases). The CDR3 contains 14 residues. Germline CDR1 is SGHRS and CDR2 is YFSETQ. As DNA, the CDR3 is TGCGCCAGCAGCTTCCTGACAGTGAACGCTGAAGCTTTCTTT. This codes for CASSFLTVNAEAFF.

This clonotype was counted at least ten times. The rearrangement uses TRBV5-1 and TRBJ2-1, with 10 bases fitting TRBD2. Germline V gene data show CDR1 as SGHRS and CDR2 as YFSETQ. The CDR3 runs to 14 residues. Trimming removed 2 bases from V and 9 bases from J; junction bases left unmatched: 5. The CDR3, as DNA: TGCGCCAGCAGCTTACTAGCGGGACGTTTTGAGCAGTTCTTC. Its protein is CASSLLAGRFEQFF.

This clonotype was counted only a few times. The chain has TRBV3-1 and TRBJ1-4, with 9 bases lining up with TRBD1. CDR3 size: 15 residues. Trimming took 4 bases from V and 8 from J; bases not matched to a gene: 8. Germline V gives CDR1 LGHDT, CDR2 YNNKEL (reference sequence). CDR3 in amino acids: CASSPQGQGKEKLFF. CDR3 in DNA: TGTGCCAGCAGCCCACAGGGACAGGGTAAAGAAAAACTGTTTTTT.